The 23 T cell receptor beta chains reported below all come from one sample, sequenced in a study of T cell responses to AZD1222 COVID-19 vaccine. Only in-frame clones appear in the TCRdb table, and some are missing; sequencing was by immunoSEQ multiplex PCR. The data show 20,000 to 30,000 clones, around 86% seen once. Specimen: peripheral blood, collected 28 days after the second AZD1222 dose. These receptors were obtained from an adult who received the AZD1222 COVID-19 vaccine.

This clone was recorded a few times. The chain combines TRBV13 with TRBJ1-1; D perhaps matches TRBD1 (6 bases). The CDR3 runs to 15 residues. In germline, CDR1 is PRHDT, CDR2 FYEKMQ (reference sequence). Deletions cut 5 bases from V and 4 bases from J, with 17 bases between. CDR3 in DNA: TGTGCCAGCAGCCCCGTGGGGGGCGCGGGCACTGAAGCTTTCTTT. It codes for CASSPVGGAGTEAFF.

The chain carries TRBV19 and TRBJ2-2, with D tentatively TRBD1 (5 bases). The ends were cut back, 1 base at V and 7 bases at J, with 7 bases in the middle. CDR3 size: 13 residues. Germline V gene sequence: CDR1 LNHDA, CDR2 SQIVND (reference sequence). In DNA, the CDR3 is TGTGCCAGTAGTATAGGGGGCGGCGGGGAGCTGTTTTTT. Its translation is CASSIGGGGELFF.

The chain carries TRBV5-1 and TRBJ1-2; TRBD1 matches at 7 bases. CDR1 and CDR2 (germline): SGHRS, YFSETQ. V shed 3 bases and J 6 bases; nucleotides not matched to a gene: 5. The CDR3 covers 13 residues. CDR3 in DNA: TGCGCCAGCAGCTGGAACAGGGGAGATGGCTACACCTTC. Amino acid sequence: CASSWNRGDGYTF.

The chain recombines TRBV29-1 with TRBJ2-3; TRBD1 agrees at 8 bases. In germline, CDR1 is SQVTM, CDR2 ANQGSEA. The CDR3 is 13 amino acids. The J segment lost 3 bases and the V segment lost 7 bases, leaving 6 bases of the junction unmatched. CDR3: CSERQGSTDTQYF. Written as DNA, the CDR3 is TGCAGCGAAAGACAGGGGTCTACAGATACGCAGTATTTT.

Only one count was recorded for this clone. The chain joins TRBV7-2 to TRBJ2-7; TRBD2 matches 8 bases. The CDR3 runs 15 residues. After removal of 1 base from V and 5 bases from J, the junction contained 7 bases not matched to a gene. Germline values: CDR1 SGHTA, CDR2 FQGNSA. CDR3 region: CASSLGVSGANEQYF. The CDR3 nucleotides are TGTGCCAGCAGCTTAGGCGTTAGCGGGGCGAACGAGCAGTACTTC.

The rearrangement uses TRBV6-2 or TRBV6-3 and TRBJ2-1; TRBD1 agrees at 7 bases. Germline V gene lookup returns CDR1 MNHEY and CDR2 SVGEGT. J gave up 4 bases and V 5 bases, and 8 bases lay outside the gene matches. The CDR3 is made up of 15 amino acids. The CDR3 is CASSLGQGVYNEQFF. The CDR3 coding sequence is TGTGCCAGCAGTCTCGGGCAGGGGGTGTACAATGAGCAGTTCTTC.

The rearrangement uses TRBV3-1 (or the pseudogene TRBV3-2) and TRBJ1-1; no reliable D call. CDR1 and CDR2 from the germline V gene are LGHDT and YNNKEL (reference sequence). Trimming pared 1 base from V and 11 bases from J, leaving 11 bases between. The CDR3 runs 12 residues. This chain's CDR3 is CASSQGTRQAFF. The CDR3 DNA reads as TGTGCCAGCAGCCAAGGCACACGGCAGGCTTTCTTT.

This chain connects TRBV7-6 to TRBJ2-7; perhaps TRBD1 as D (5 bases). V lost 1 base and J 6 bases, leaving 10 bases between the germline ends. The germline V gene encodes CDR1 SGHVS and CDR2 FNYEAQ. The CDR3 loop spans 13 amino acids. CDR3 nucleotides: TGTGCCAGCAGCTTAGGACAGCCTCTCGAGCAGTACTTC. This codes for CASSLGQPLEQYF.

This chain links TRBV3-1 (or the pseudogene TRBV3-2) with TRBJ1-1; maybe TRBD1 (6 bases). Germline CDR1 LGHDT, CDR2 YNNKEL (reference sequence). The V end lost 1 base, the J end lost 4 bases, and 10 bases lay between the germline ends. The length of the CDR3 is 14 residues. CDR3 nucleotide sequence: TGTGCCAGCAGCCAAGTGGGGGGCGTCACTGAAGCTTTCTTT. Amino acid sequence: CASSQVGGVTEAFF.

This clone was observed a single time. The rearrangement joins TRBV18 to TRBJ1-1; D may be TRBD1 (6 bases). Germline V gives CDR1 KGHSH, CDR2 LQKENI. The CDR3 consists of 16 residues. V was trimmed by 2 bases and J by 4 bases, leaving 17 bases between them. The CDR3 region is CASSPFADSQGTEAFF. In DNA, the CDR3 is TGTGCCAGCTCACCATTTGCGGACAGCCAGGGCACTGAAGCTTTCTTT.

The V gene is TRBV10-3, the J gene TRBJ2-7; a possible D gene is TRBD2 (5 bases). V lost 0 bases and J 4 bases, leaving 13 bases between the germline ends. The length of the CDR3 is 15 residues. Germline values: CDR1 ENHRY, CDR2 SYGVKD. The CDR3 nucleotides read TGTGCCATCAGTGAGTCCGTAGCGTCTGCTTACGAGCAGTACTTC. Translated: CAISESVASAYEQYF.

The chain couples TRBV5-1 to TRBJ1-4; maybe TRBD1 (6 bases). This CDR3 is built from 15 residues. Germline-derived CDR1 and CDR2 are SGHRS and YFSETQ. V lost 1 base, J lost 8 bases, and 15 bases lay in between. CDR3 sequence (DNA): TGCGCCAGCAGCTTGAGGGGGGAAAGAGGAGAAAAACTGTTTTTT. Encoded protein: CASSLRGERGEKLFF.

The chain recombines TRBV24-1 with TRBJ2-1; 7 positions agree with TRBD2. The CDR3 has 17 amino acids. Germline V lookup: CDR1 KGHDR, CDR2 SFDVKD. Trimming at V came to 2 bases and at J to 5 bases, leaving 11 bases not matched to a gene. In DNA form, the CDR3 reads TGTGCCACCAGTGATTGGGGGGGTAGCGGGTTAGACAATGAGCAGTTCTTC. It translates to CATSDWGGSGLDNEQFF.

The V and J genes are TRBV6-5 and TRBJ1-5; TRBD1 might be the D (5 bases). The CDR3 has 16 residues. V was shortened by 2 bases and J by 3 bases, with 14 bases between the two germline ends. CDR1 and CDR2 from the germline V gene are MNHEY and SVGAGI. The CDR3 protein is CASSYAGINPNQPQHF. The CDR3 nucleotides read TGTGCCAGCAGTTACGCAGGGATAAACCCCAATCAGCCCCAGCATTTT.

This rearrangement joins TRBV27 to TRBJ1-5, with D uncertain. The CDR3 is 13 amino acids. CDR1 is MNHEY and CDR2 is SMNVEV in the germline V gene (reference sequence). The V gene lost 8 bases and the J gene lost 5 bases, with 13 bases spanning the gap. This CDR3 reads CASARWRDQPQHF. CDR3 sequence (DNA): TGTGCCAGCGCCAGGTGGAGGGATCAGCCCCAGCATTTT.

This chain joins TRBV12-3 or TRBV12-4 and TRBJ1-3; D is unresolved. V dropped 5 bases and J dropped 0 bases, with 5 bases sitting between them. The length of the CDR3 is 13 residues. The CDR3 is CASSDLSGNTIYF. As DNA, the CDR3 is TGTGCCAGCAGTGACCTCTCTGGAAACACCATATATTTT.

The CDR3 bases are TGCGCCAGCAGCTTGGTCTCCGGGTACACAGATACGCAGTATTTT. This sequence encodes CASSLVSGYTDTQYF. This chain joins TRBV5-1 and TRBJ2-3; the D is unclear. The CDR3 is 15 amino acids. Trimming removed 0 bases at V and 2 bases at J, with 10 bases between. Germline CDR1 is SGHRS and CDR2 is YFSETQ.

The chain employs TRBV12-3 or TRBV12-4 and TRBJ1-1, with D unresolved. The V end was cut by 2 bases, the J end by 6 bases, with 10 bases between. CDR3 length: 13 amino acids. The CDR3 coding sequence is TGTGCCAGCAGTTTATCGGGGTTCGCTGAAGCTTTCTTT. Encoded protein: CASSLSGFAEAFF.

This clone was counted only a few times. This chain links TRBV15 with TRBJ2-3; D tentatively fits TRBD1 or TRBD2 (6 bases each). Germline V gene sequence: CDR1 LNHNV, CDR2 YYDKDF (reference sequence). V gave up 0 bases and J gave up 4 bases, with 14 bases separating them. The CDR3 totals 16 residues. CDR3 amino acids: CATSRDGRGAADTQYF. The CDR3 nucleotides read TGTGCCACCAGCAGAGACGGTAGGGGGGCGGCAGATACGCAGTATTTT.

This clone appeared once. This chain links TRBV5-4 with TRBJ1-2, with a possible D match to TRBD1 (6 bases). Germline V gene sequence: CDR1 SGHNT, CDR2 YYREEE (reference sequence). There are 15 residues in the CDR3. With 4 bases removed from V and 4 bases from J, the gap between germline ends came to 17 bases. CDR3 nucleotide sequence: TGTGCCAGCAGCCTAAGGACAGATATACCCTATGGCTACACCTTC. Translated: CASSLRTDIPYGYTF.

This chain joins TRBV2 and TRBJ1-2; TRBD1 aligns across 10 bases. CDR1 and CDR2 from the germline V gene are SNHLY and FYNNEI. The CDR3 is 15 residues long. The V gene end was trimmed by 6 bases and the J gene end by 3 bases; junction bases not matched to a gene: 7. In DNA, the CDR3 is TGTGCCAGCAGCGTAGGACAGGGGGGAGACTATGGCTACACCTTC. Its translation is CASSVGQGGDYGYTF.

The chain has TRBV28 and TRBJ2-4; 7 nucleotides agree with TRBD1. J gave up 1 base and V 5 bases, and 5 bases lay outside the gene matches. Germline CDR1 is MDHEN and CDR2 is SYDVKM. This CDR3 is built from 15 residues. The DNA of the CDR3 is TGTGCCAGCAGTGACAGGGAGATCGCCAAAAACATTCAGTACTTC. Encoded protein: CASSDREIAKNIQYF.

The chain is built from TRBV2 and TRBJ2-2; TRBD1 is a possible D gene (5 bases). Trimming left V 4 bases short and J 6 bases short, with 12 bases between. Germline CDR1 and CDR2: SNHLY and FYNNEI. This CDR3 is built from 14 residues. The CDR3 coding sequence is TGTGCCAGCAGTGCCCAGGGCGGCGCCGGGGAGCTGTTTTTT. This sequence encodes CASSAQGGAGELFF. The full variable domain, rest sourced from reference TRBV2 and TRBJ2-2, is EPEVTQTPSHQVTQMGQEVILRCVPISNHLYFYWYRQILGQKVEFLVSFYNNEISEKSEIFDDQFSVERPDGSNFTLKIRSTKLEDSAMYFCASSAQGGAGELFFGEGSRLTVL.